The 24 T cell receptor beta chains below were found in one sample sequenced in a study of cytomegalovirus exposure and HLA in healthy donors. Use of 60 Vbeta and 13 Jbeta primers characterized the PCR. This table comes from immunoSEQ multiplex PCR, and its TCRdb copy is limited to in-frame clones, with some not included. Here the sample spans around 120,000 clones, 50% to 70% being singletons. Input material: PBMCs. These receptors all stem from a man aged 25-40 years in good health and CMV-seropositive.

This chain connects TRBV7-9 to TRBJ2-1, with 8 bases identical to TRBD2. Germline V gene lookup returns CDR1 SEHNR and CDR2 FQNEAQ (reference sequence). V lost 5 bases to trimming and J lost 6 bases; unmatched junction nucleotides: 6. The CDR3 has 14 amino acids. CDR3 DNA sequence: TGTGCCAGCAGCCGGCTGGGACTAGTCAATGAGCAGTTCTTC. This gives the protein CASSRLGLVNEQFF.

V and J are TRBV5-6 and TRBJ2-1, with 9 bases fitting TRBD1. The CDR3 is made up of 15 amino acids. CDR1 SGHDT and CDR2 YYEEEE come from the germline V gene. V lost 4 bases, J lost 9 bases, and 11 bases stayed unmatched. CDR3 region: CASSHGGTGSGEQFF. CDR3 nucleotides: TGTGCCAGCAGCCACGGGGGGACAGGGTCCGGTGAGCAGTTCTTC.

The chain joins TRBV7-8 to TRBJ2-7, with 7 nucleotides matching TRBD1. This CDR3 is 15 amino acids long. Trimming took 3 bases from V and 2 from J; bases not matched to a gene: 7. Germline-derived CDR1 and CDR2 are SGHVS and FQNEAQ. The CDR3 sequence is CASSFTGQNPYEQYF. CDR3 bases: TGTGCCAGCAGCTTCACGGGACAGAATCCCTACGAGCAGTACTTC.

CDR3 nucleotides: TGTGCCAGCAGCTTAGACAGGGGGGCCTACGAGCAGTACTTC. Its protein is CASSLDRGAYEQYF. V and J are TRBV11-3 and TRBJ2-5; D might be TRBD1 (7 bases). The end of the DNA fits TRBJ2-7 better, so the J call may be wrong. Germline assignment: CDR1 SGHNT and CDR2 YENEEA. The CDR3 extends over 14 amino acids.

The genes are TRBV7-5 and TRBJ1-1; TRBD1, the table's D call, was not compared with the DNA. TRBV7-5 is deemed a pseudogene. The CDR3 spans 15 residues. In DNA, the CDR3 is TGTGCCAGAAGCTCGCTCCTACAGGGATTCTCTGAAGCTTTCTTT. It specifies CARSSLLQGFSEAFF.

The chain recombines TRBV28 with TRBJ1-2; D gene uncertain. The CDR3 has 13 residues. V dropped 7 bases and J dropped 3 bases, with 12 bases sitting between them. Germline V gene lookup returns CDR1 MDHEN and CDR2 SYDVKM. The CDR3 DNA follows: TGTGCCAGCACCGAGAATAAATACTATGGCTACACCTTC. Protein: CASTENKYYGYTF.

V is TRBV6-5 and J is TRBJ1-1, with 7 bases matching TRBD1. Germline V gene data show CDR1 as MNHEY and CDR2 as SVGAGI. Losses at the gene ends were 0 bases for V and 6 bases for J; bases not matched to a gene: 4. CDR3 length equals 14 residues. The DNA of the CDR3 is TGTGCCAGCAGTTACTCGAGACAGGGCCCTGAAGCTTTCTTT. Its translation is CASSYSRQGPEAFF.

This clone was seen a few times. This chain connects TRBV6-6 to TRBJ2-3; 9 bases are shared with TRBD2. Germline CDR1 and CDR2: MNHNY and SVGAGI (reference sequence). The CDR3 is 16 amino acids. Trimming took 2 bases from V and 2 from J; bases not matched to a gene: 5. The CDR3 DNA reads as TGTGCCAGCAGTTACAGGGTAGCGGGGGCCACAGATACGCAGTATTTT. Protein product: CASSYRVAGATDTQYF.

This chain links TRBV11-2 with TRBJ2-5, with TRBD2 matching 11 bases. Per the germline V gene, CDR1 is SGHAT and CDR2 is FQNNGV. The CDR3 covers 17 residues. V lost 1 base and J lost 2; bases outside the gene matches: 6. The CDR3 sequence is CASSLVLAGGLQETQYF. CDR3 in DNA: TGTGCCAGCAGCTTAGTGCTAGCGGGGGGACTTCAAGAGACCCAGTACTTC.

This clone came up once. This rearrangement joins TRBV5-6 to TRBJ1-5; 7 positions match TRBD1. The CDR3 contains 14 residues. V lost 4 bases and J lost 6; bases outside the gene matches: 7. From germline, CDR1 is SGHDT and CDR2 YYEEEE. The CDR3 nucleotides are TGTGCCAGCAGCAGGGGGCCCGAGGGTCAGCCCCAGCATTTT. Translation gives CASSRGPEGQPQHF.

The V call is TRBV11-3, the J call TRBJ2-2, with 11 bases that match TRBD2. The CDR3 totals 17 residues. V shed 3 bases and J 4 bases; nucleotides not matched to a gene: 7. Germline CDR1 and CDR2: SGHNT and YENEEA. The chain's CDR3 is CASSFYSGGASTGELFF. The CDR3, as DNA: TGTGCCAGCAGCTTCTATAGCGGGGGGGCCTCCACCGGGGAGCTGTTTTTT.

This clone was seen more than once but under ten times. One end of the junction is discordant with germline, which a read error may explain. The chain couples TRBV5-1 to TRBJ1-2, with D tentatively TRBD1 (5 bases). The CDR3 has 14 amino acids. Germline-derived CDR1 and CDR2 are SGHRS and YFSETQ. The CDR3 spells CASRLSGVNYGATF. CDR3 coding DNA: TGCGCCAGCCGCTTGTCGGGCGTGAACTATGGGGCCACCTTC.

The chain combines TRBV9 with TRBJ2-3; D uncertain. Germline V gene sequence: CDR1 SGDLS, CDR2 YYNGEE. The length of the CDR3 is 12 residues. The V end was cut by 3 bases, the J end by 3 bases, with 5 bases between. Written as DNA, the CDR3 is TGTGCCAGCAGCGAGCCTACAGATACGCAGTATTTT. Protein sequence: CASSEPTDTQYF.

This rearrangement joins TRBV5-1 to TRBJ2-3; D is perhaps TRBD2 (5 bases). This CDR3 has 14 amino acids. Trimming took 2 bases from V and 0 from J, leaving 7 bases between them. Germline assignment: CDR1 SGHRS and CDR2 YFSETQ. CDR3 amino acids: CASSFGMSTDTQYF. For the CDR3, the DNA is TGCGCCAGCAGCTTCGGGATGAGCACAGATACGCAGTATTTT. The full variable domain, with the rest looked up from reference TRBV5-1 and TRBJ2-3, is KAGVTQTPRYLIKTRGQQVTLSCSPISGHRSVSWYQQTPGQGLQFLFEYFSETQRNKGNFPGRFSGRQFSNSRSEMNVSTLELGDSALYLCASSFGMSTDTQYFGPGTRLTVL.

J is TRBJ1-2 and V is TRBV27, with TRBD1 matching 7 bases. V lost 6 bases, J lost 7 bases, and 11 bases stayed unmatched. From germline, CDR1 is MNHEY and CDR2 SMNVEV (reference sequence). The CDR3 is made up of 14 amino acids. The CDR3 sequence is CASREWATGPGYTF. Here the CDR3 DNA reads TGTGCCAGCAGGGAATGGGCGACAGGGCCTGGCTACACCTTC.

This rearrangement joins TRBV5-1 to TRBJ2-2; D is perhaps TRBD1 (5 bases). The V and J ends lost 4 bases and 5 bases respectively, with 6 bases between them. The germline gives CDR1 SGHRS, CDR2 YFSETQ. This CDR3 comprises 12 residues. The CDR3 DNA follows: TGCGCCAGCAGCCAGGGAACCGGGGAGCTGTTTTTT. Its translation is CASSQGTGELFF.

This clone was detected once. The chain is built from TRBV6-1 and TRBJ2-2, with 7 bases matching TRBD2. The germline V gene has CDR1 MNHNS and CDR2 SASEGT. This CDR3 spans 15 amino acids. The V gene end was trimmed by 5 bases and the J gene end by 0 bases; junction bases not matched to a gene: 3. The DNA for the CDR3 is TGTGCCAGCAGTCCCCTAGCGGCGAACACCGGGGAGCTGTTTTTT. This sequence encodes CASSPLAANTGELFF.

The chain carries TRBV7-9 and TRBJ2-5; 9 nucleotides match TRBD1. The CDR3 has 15 residues. Germline V gene sequence: CDR1 SEHNR, CDR2 FQNEAQ (reference sequence). V shed 5 bases, J shed 4 bases, and the junction held 8 bases outside the gene matches. CDR3 amino acids: CASSPGQGFGETQYF. The CDR3 nucleotides are TGTGCCAGCAGCCCGGGACAGGGTTTCGGAGAGACCCAGTACTTC.

The J gene is TRBJ2-2, the V gene TRBV29-1, with D perhaps matching TRBD2 (6 bases). Germline assignment: CDR1 SQVTM and CDR2 ANQGSEA. Trimming pared 6 bases from V and 6 bases from J, leaving 17 bases between. The CDR3 sequence is 14 residues long. CDR3 in amino acids: CSVGRRGAPGELFF. Written as DNA, the CDR3 is TGCAGCGTCGGACGTCGCGGGGCCCCCGGGGAGCTGTTTTTT.

The J gene is TRBJ1-1, the V gene TRBV19, with 9 bases identical to TRBD1. CDR1 is LNHDA, CDR2 SQIVND, per germline (reference sequence). V shed 7 bases and J 1 base; nucleotides not matched to a gene: 4. The CDR3 consists of 14 residues. The chain's CDR3 is CASTPDRGNTEAFF. The CDR3 DNA follows: TGTGCCAGTACCCCGGACAGGGGGAACACTGAAGCTTTCTTT.

V is TRBV5-4 and J is TRBJ1-2; D may be TRBD1 (5 bases). Germline lookup yields CDR1 SGHNT and CDR2 YYREEE (reference sequence). The CDR3 sequence is 14 residues long. V lost 5 bases and J lost 3, with 14 bases in between. CDR3 DNA sequence: TGTGCCAGCAGGCGGGGGGGGTTGGACTATGGCTACACCTTC. Amino acids: CASRRGGLDYGYTF.

This clone came up a few times. The V call is TRBV30, the J call TRBJ2-3; no clear D. Germline CDR1 and CDR2: GTSNPN and SVGIG (reference sequence). This CDR3 region has 13 residues. V was shortened by 4 bases and J by 1 base, with 9 bases between the two germline ends. The CDR3: CAWTLGRTDTQYF. DNA of the CDR3: TGTGCCTGGACTCTTGGGCGCACAGATACGCAGTATTTT.

The chain has TRBV15 and TRBJ1-4; perhaps TRBD1 as D (6 bases). Germline V gives CDR1 LNHNV, CDR2 YYDKDF (reference sequence). The length of the CDR3 is 16 residues. V was cut by 6 bases and J by 3 bases, with 17 bases left in between. CDR3 in DNA: TGTGCCACCAGAGAGGGGAGGGGGGCTGCTAATGAAAAACTGTTTTTT. It is translated as CATREGRGAANEKLFF.

J is TRBJ1-6 and V is TRBV4-2, with 7 bases lining up with TRBD1. The length of the CDR3 is 17 residues. The V segment lost 0 bases and the J segment 10 bases; nucleotides outside the gene matches: 12. The germline CDR1 and CDR2 sequences are LGHNA and YNFKEQ. The CDR3 spells CASSQDYPTGWGSPLHF. Written as DNA, the CDR3 is TGTGCCAGCAGCCAAGATTATCCGACAGGGTGGGGATCACCCCTCCACTTT.